This T cell receptor (beta chain) emerged from a study of blood T cell repertoires in COVID-19. Background on the study: From the United States, Italy and Spain came samples of acute and convalescent COVID-19.

With 4 bases removed from V and 8 bases from J, the gap between germline ends came to 14 bases. The length of the CDR3 is 14 residues. The germline gives CDR1 LGHDT, CDR2 YNNKEL (reference sequence). TCRdb's table, derived via immunoSEQ multiplex PCR, lists solely in-frame clones and lacks some. Found here are fewer than 700,000 clones, around nine tenths of them singletons; the top ten hold roughly 8.3%. The receptor comes from a woman aged 45-59 years with COVID-19, enrolled during active disease. The V gene is TRBV3-1 (or the pseudogene TRBV3-2), the J gene TRBJ1-4; no firm D call. Source material: peripheral blood. The CDR3 DNA is TGTGCCAGCAGCCCCTCGAGGTCTGGGGAAAAACTGTTTTTT. Translation: CASSPSRSGEKLFF.